Below are 16 T cell receptor beta chains sequenced from a single sample in a study of blood T cell repertoires in COVID-19. Only in-frame clones appear in the TCRdb table, and some are missing; sequencing was by immunoSEQ multiplex PCR. The sample lists about 98,000 clones, over 85% occurring once. The sample taken for sequencing was peripheral blood. The receptors here all came from a woman between 50 and 59 years old with COVID-19, enrolled during active disease.

The chain combines TRBV5-1 with TRBJ1-1; unclear D gene. Germline V lookup: CDR1 SGHRS, CDR2 YFSETQ. The germline V and J ends were trimmed by 5 bases and 1 base, with 6 bases remaining between them. CDR3 length: 12 residues. The CDR3 loop reads CASRGANTEAFF. The CDR3 nucleotides are TGCGCCAGCAGGGGCGCGAACACTGAAGCTTTCTTT.

V gene TRBV27 combines with J gene TRBJ2-1; 9 bases are a match to TRBD2. Trimming took 10 bases from V and 3 from J; bases not matched to a gene: 10. Germline CDR1 and CDR2: MNHEY and SMNVEV (reference sequence). The CDR3 has 15 residues. The CDR3 DNA is TGTGCCACTACCCCAGGTAGCGGGGGCTACAATGAGCAGTTCTTC. Translation gives CATTPGSGGYNEQFF.

This clone was counted between two and nine times. The rearrangement uses TRBV7-9 and TRBJ1-5; 10 bases fit TRBD1. CDR3 length: 14 residues. V was pared by 5 bases and J by 4 bases, with 2 bases of the junction left unmatched. From germline, CDR1 is SEHNR and CDR2 FQNEAQ (reference sequence). This chain's CDR3 is CASSQGQGNQPQHF. The CDR3 nucleotides read TGTGCCAGCAGCCAGGGACAGGGGAATCAGCCCCAGCATTTT.

As DNA, the CDR3 is TGCGCCAGCAGTGAGGGGCAGCCCTATGGCTACACCTTC. This sequence encodes CASSEGQPYGYTF. The chain links TRBV10-2 to TRBJ1-2; D is ambiguous. The germline V gene encodes CDR1 WSHSY and CDR2 SAAADI. The CDR3 loop spans 13 amino acids. Trimming cost V 2 bases and J 4 bases, with 8 bases left between them.

The chain is built from TRBV20-1 and TRBJ2-4; possible D gene TRBD1, 6 bases. V dropped 8 bases and J dropped 6 bases, with 11 bases sitting between them. This CDR3 is built from 11 residues. The germline V gene has CDR1 DFQATT and CDR2 SNEGSKA (reference sequence). Written as DNA, the CDR3 is TGCAGTACCAAACAGGGAAACATTCAGTACTTC. It encodes CSTKQGNIQYF.

This rearrangement joins TRBV6-1 to TRBJ1-1, with D unclear. There are 14 residues in the CDR3. Germline V gene sequence: CDR1 MNHNS, CDR2 SASEGT. V lost 2 bases to trimming and J lost 3 bases, with 10 bases between them. CDR3 nucleotides: TGTGCCAGCAGTGAACAGGCTTGGGACACTGAAGCTTTCTTT. Residues: CASSEQAWDTEAFF.

V and J are TRBV4-3 and TRBJ2-2; D remains ambiguous. This CDR3 has 12 amino acids. Germline V CDR1 and CDR2: LGHNA, YSLEER. Trimming cost V 4 bases and J 7 bases, with 7 bases left between them. Written as DNA, the CDR3 is TGCGCCAGCAGCCGCAGTATCGGGGAGCTGTTTTTT. It yields the protein CASSRSIGELFF.

This rearrangement joins TRBV6-2 or TRBV6-3 to TRBJ1-5; 9 nucleotides align to TRBD1. Germline CDR1 reads MNHEY; CDR2 reads SVGEGT. The CDR3 extends over 17 amino acids. V was pared by 2 bases and J by 5 bases, with 10 bases of the junction left unmatched. The CDR3 DNA reads TGTGCCAGCAGTTACGTCCCGGGACAGGGCTTTGATCAGCCCCAGCATTTT. It translates to CASSYVPGQGFDQPQHF.

The chain couples TRBV5-5 to TRBJ1-4; D ambiguous. The CDR3 covers 16 residues. The germline V gene encodes CDR1 SGHKS and CDR2 YYEKEE (reference sequence). Deletions cut 0 bases from V and 0 bases from J, with 9 bases between. CDR3 region: CASSLVAAATNEKLFF. CDR3 DNA sequence: TGTGCCAGCAGCTTGGTGGCAGCGGCAACTAATGAAAAACTGTTTTTT.

The table lists this clone with a count of one. This rearrangement joins TRBV15 to TRBJ2-3; TRBD1 matches at 7 bases. V shed 4 bases and J 4 bases; nucleotides not matched to a gene: 5. The germline V gene has CDR1 LNHNV and CDR2 YYDKDF (reference sequence). This CDR3 region has 14 residues. The CDR3 sequence: CATSTRQGPDTQYF. CDR3 DNA: TGTGCCACCAGCACCCGACAGGGCCCAGATACGCAGTATTTT.

This rearrangement joins TRBV11-2 to TRBJ2-2; 8 positions agree with TRBD1. CDR1 is SGHAT, CDR2 FQNNGV, per germline. The CDR3 has 17 amino acids. J was trimmed by 3 bases and V by 1 base; bases with no gene match: 7. The CDR3 reads CASSLVVGTGDTGELFF. CDR3 nucleotides: TGTGCCAGCAGCTTAGTGGTCGGGACAGGAGACACCGGGGAGCTGTTTTTT.

This sequence joins TRBV19 and TRBJ1-1; 7 bases fit TRBD1. The CDR3 extends over 15 amino acids. Trimming removed 3 bases from V and 1 base from J; junction bases left unmatched: 5. Germline-derived CDR1 and CDR2 are LNHDA and SQIVND (reference sequence). The DNA of the CDR3 is TGTGCCAGTAGTATCTGGGGACAGAAGAACACTGAAGCTTTCTTT. This sequence encodes CASSIWGQKNTEAFF. The whole variable domain, remainder taken from reference TRBV19 and TRBJ1-1, is DGGITQSPKYLFRKEGQNVTLSCEQNLNHDAMYWYRQDPGQGLRLIYYSQIVNDFQKGDIAEGYSVSREKKESFPLTVTSAQKNPTAFYLCASSIWGQKNTEAFFGQGTRLTVV.

J is TRBJ1-1 and V is TRBV10-1, with D hard to call. CDR1 and CDR2 from the germline V gene are WNHNN and SYGVQD (reference sequence). The CDR3 sequence is 13 residues long. Trimming pared 6 bases from V and 2 bases from J, leaving 10 bases between. CDR3: CASSTGRNTEAFF. The CDR3 bases are TGCGCCAGCAGCACCGGGAGAAACACTGAAGCTTTCTTT.

The rearrangement uses TRBV2 and TRBJ2-5; 10 bases match TRBD1. Trimming cost V 4 bases and J 5 bases; bases outside gene matches: 19. Germline V gives CDR1 SNHLY, CDR2 FYNNEI. The CDR3 runs to 19 residues. The CDR3 here is CASSAPGTGEILWDETQYF. CDR3 nucleotide sequence: TGTGCCAGCAGTGCTCCCGGGACAGGGGAAATTTTGTGGGACGAGACCCAGTACTTC.

This clone was seen a handful of times. The gene calls are TRBV6-5 and TRBJ1-2; 10 positions agree with TRBD1. Germline V CDR1 and CDR2: MNHEY, SVGAGI. Losses at the gene ends were 7 bases for V and 2 bases for J; bases not matched to a gene: 7. CDR3 length: 15 residues. The CDR3 region is CASKGTGATNYGYTF. Written as DNA, the CDR3 is TGTGCCAGCAAGGGGACAGGGGCCACGAACTATGGCTACACCTTC.

The chain employs TRBV7-8 and TRBJ1-1, with D unclear. This CDR3 is 11 amino acids long. V was trimmed by 8 bases and J by 7 bases, leaving 11 bases between them. CDR1 SGHVS and CDR2 FQNEAQ come from the germline V gene. As DNA, the CDR3 is TGTGCCAGCTCCCTCCGGGGTGAAGCTTTCTTT. Translated: CASSLRGEAFF. Using reference TRBV7-8 and TRBJ1-1 for the parts outside the CDR3, the full variable domain is GAGVSQSPRYKVAKRGQDVALRCDPISGHVSLFWYQQALGQGPEFLTYFQNEAQLDKSGLPSDRFFAERPEGSVSTLKIQRTQQEDSAVYLCASSLRGEAFFGQGTRLTVV.